This TCR beta chain came from a study of blood T cell repertoires in COVID-19. Overall study context: PBMCs, B-cell-depleted T cells, or T cells provided the cDNA or gDNA that made up the material.

The V and J ends lost 3 bases and 5 bases, in that order; junction bases with no gene match: 11. Per the germline V gene, CDR1 is SGHRS and CDR2 is YFSETQ. The length of the CDR3 is 16 residues. Study processing details: The authors estimated nucleated cell counts from reference gene primer amplification. The table came from immunoSEQ multiplex PCR; TCRdb's copy has only in-frame clones and leaves some out. That table supplies the V and J calls and clone size; D and trimming were determined from the DNA. The data contain about 500,000 clones, 87% of them singletons. This sequence joins TRBV5-1 and TRBJ2-5; TRBD1 matches 9 bases. The clonotype originates from a woman in her late teens or twenties who had recovered from COVID-19. Sequences were obtained from PBMCs or T cells enriched from blood (not recorded which). In nucleotides, the CDR3 is TGCGCCAGCAGCTCGGCTCCCACAGGGGGCGTGGAGACCCAGTACTTC. Protein product: CASSSAPTGGVETQYF. Variable domain in full (rest from reference TRBV5-1 and TRBJ2-5): KAGVTQTPRYLIKTRGQQVTLSCSPISGHRSVSWYQQTPGQGLQFLFEYFSETQRNKGNFPGRFSGRQFSNSRSEMNVSTLELGDSALYLCASSSAPTGGVETQYFGPGTRLLVL.